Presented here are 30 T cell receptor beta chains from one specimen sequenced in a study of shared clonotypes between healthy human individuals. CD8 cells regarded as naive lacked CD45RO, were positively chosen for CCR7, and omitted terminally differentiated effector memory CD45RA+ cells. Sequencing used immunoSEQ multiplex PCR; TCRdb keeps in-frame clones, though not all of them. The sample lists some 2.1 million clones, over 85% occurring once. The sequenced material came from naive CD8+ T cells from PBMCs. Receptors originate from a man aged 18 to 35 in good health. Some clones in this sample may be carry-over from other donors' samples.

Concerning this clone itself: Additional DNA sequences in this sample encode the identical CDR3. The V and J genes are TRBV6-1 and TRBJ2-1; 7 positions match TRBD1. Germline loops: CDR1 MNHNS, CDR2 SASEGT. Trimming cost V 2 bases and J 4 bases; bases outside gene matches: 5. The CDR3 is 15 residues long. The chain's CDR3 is CASSERAGGYNEQFF. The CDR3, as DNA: TGTGCCAGCAGTGAAAGGGCAGGGGGTTACAATGAGCAGTTCTTC.

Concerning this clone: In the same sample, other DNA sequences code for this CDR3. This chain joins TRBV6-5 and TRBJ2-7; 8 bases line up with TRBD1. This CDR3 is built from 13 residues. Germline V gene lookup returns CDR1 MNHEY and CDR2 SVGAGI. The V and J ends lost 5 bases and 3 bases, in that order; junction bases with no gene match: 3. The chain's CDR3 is CASSLDRDYEQYF. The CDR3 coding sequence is TGTGCCAGCAGTCTGGACAGGGACTACGAGCAGTACTTC.

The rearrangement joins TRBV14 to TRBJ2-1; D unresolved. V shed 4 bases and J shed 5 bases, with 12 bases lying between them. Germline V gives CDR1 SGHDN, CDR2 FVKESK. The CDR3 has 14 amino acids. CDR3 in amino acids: CASSPMALNNEQFF. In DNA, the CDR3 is TGTGCCAGCAGCCCAATGGCGTTGAACAATGAGCAGTTCTTC.

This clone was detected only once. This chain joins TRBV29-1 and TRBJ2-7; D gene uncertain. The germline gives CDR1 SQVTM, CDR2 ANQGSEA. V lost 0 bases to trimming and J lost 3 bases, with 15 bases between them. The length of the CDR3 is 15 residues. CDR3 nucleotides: TGCAGCGTTGAAGATCCCATAGAGACCGGCTACGAGCAGTACTTC. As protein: CSVEDPIETGYEQYF.

CDR3 protein: CASSIPGEGFSYNEQFF. The CDR3 bases are TGTGCCAGCAGTATCCCCGGGGAGGGATTTTCCTACAATGAGCAGTTCTTC. The chain recombines TRBV5-6 with TRBJ2-1; 7 bases align to TRBD2. J gave up 1 base and V 5 bases, and 12 bases lay outside the gene matches. The germline V gene has CDR1 SGHDT and CDR2 YYEEEE. This CDR3 has 17 residues.

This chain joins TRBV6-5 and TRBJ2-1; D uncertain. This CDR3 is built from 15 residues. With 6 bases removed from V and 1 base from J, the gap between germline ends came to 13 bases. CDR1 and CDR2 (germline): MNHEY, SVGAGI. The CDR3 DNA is TGTGCCAGCAGCCTACACGGAGCTTCCTACAATGAGCAGTTCTTC. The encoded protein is CASSLHGASYNEQFF.

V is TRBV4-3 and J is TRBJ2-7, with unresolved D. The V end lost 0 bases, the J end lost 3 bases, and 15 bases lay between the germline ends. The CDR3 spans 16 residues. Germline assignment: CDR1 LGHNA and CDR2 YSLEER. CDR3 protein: CASSQDHLNFNYEQYF. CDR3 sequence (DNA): TGCGCCAGCAGCCAAGACCACCTAAATTTCAACTACGAGCAGTACTTC.

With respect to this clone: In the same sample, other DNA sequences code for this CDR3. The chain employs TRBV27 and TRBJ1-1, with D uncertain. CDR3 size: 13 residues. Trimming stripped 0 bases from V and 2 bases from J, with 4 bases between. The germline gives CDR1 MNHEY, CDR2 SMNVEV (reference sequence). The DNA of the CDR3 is TGTGCCAGCAGTTTATCCGTAAACACTGAAGCTTTCTTT. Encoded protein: CASSLSVNTEAFF.

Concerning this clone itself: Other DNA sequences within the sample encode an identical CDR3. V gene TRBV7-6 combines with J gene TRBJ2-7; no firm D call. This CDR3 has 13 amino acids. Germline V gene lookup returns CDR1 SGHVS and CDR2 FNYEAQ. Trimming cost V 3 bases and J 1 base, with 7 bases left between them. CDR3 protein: CASSLSRSYEQYF. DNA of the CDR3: TGTGCCAGCAGCTTGAGTCGGTCCTACGAGCAGTACTTC.

The CDR3 DNA sequence: TGCGCCAGCAGCCAAAATCTGGTTAGGACGTTCGTGACTGAAGCTTTCTTT. Residues: CASSQNLVRTFVTEAFF. The rearrangement uses TRBV4-1 and TRBJ1-1; D gene unclear. The germline CDR1 and CDR2 sequences are MGHRA and YSYEKL. The CDR3 runs to 17 residues. Between the trimmed V and J ends, which lost 2 bases and 5 bases, there was a span of 21 bases.

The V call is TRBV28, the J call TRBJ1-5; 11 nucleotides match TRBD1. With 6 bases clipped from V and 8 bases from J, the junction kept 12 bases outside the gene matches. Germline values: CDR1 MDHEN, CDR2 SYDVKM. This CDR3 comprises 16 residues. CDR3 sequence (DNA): TGTGCCAGCAGGCACTTCCGGGACAGGGGGGCCGAGCCCCAGCATTTT. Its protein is CASRHFRDRGAEPQHF.

The CDR3 DNA follows: TGTGCCAGCAGTTCTGCAGGGACTAGCGGGAGGAGATATGAGCAGTTCTTC. Translating gives CASSSAGTSGRRYEQFF. This rearrangement joins TRBV28 to TRBJ2-1; 15 bases line up with TRBD2. The CDR3 spans 17 residues. Germline values: CDR1 MDHEN, CDR2 SYDVKM. V was clipped by 4 bases and J by 8 bases; unmatched bases: 9.

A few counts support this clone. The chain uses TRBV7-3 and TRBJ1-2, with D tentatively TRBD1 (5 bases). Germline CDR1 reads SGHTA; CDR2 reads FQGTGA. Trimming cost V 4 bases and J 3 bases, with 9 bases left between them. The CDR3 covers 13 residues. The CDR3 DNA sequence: TGTGCCAGCAGCTCTCAGGGCGACTATGGCTACACCTTC. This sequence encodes CASSSQGDYGYTF.

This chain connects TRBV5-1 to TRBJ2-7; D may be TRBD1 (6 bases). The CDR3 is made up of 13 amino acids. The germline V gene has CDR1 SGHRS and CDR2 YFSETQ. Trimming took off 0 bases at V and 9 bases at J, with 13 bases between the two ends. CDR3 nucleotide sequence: TGCGCCAGCAGCTTGGACAGGGTAGTAGGGCAGTACTTC. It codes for CASSLDRVVGQYF. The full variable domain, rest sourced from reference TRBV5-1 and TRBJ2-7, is KAGVTQTPRYLIKTRGQQVTLSCSPISGHRSVSWYQQTPGQGLQFLFEYFSETQRNKGNFPGRFSGRQFSNSRSEMNVSTLELGDSALYLCASSLDRVVGQYFGPGTRLTVT.

The CDR3 protein is CASSLVDGPSYEQYF. The CDR3 region has the DNA TGTGCCAGCAGCTTAGTCGACGGACCCTCCTACGAGCAGTACTTC. The chain has TRBV7-2 and TRBJ2-7; the D is unclear. Germline-derived CDR1 and CDR2 are SGHTA and FQGNSA. Trimming shortened V by 1 base and J by 0 bases, and 10 bases separated the two germline ends. This CDR3 is 15 amino acids long.

CDR3 sequence reads: CASGTAYEQYF. In nucleotides, the CDR3 is TGTGCCTCCGGGACAGCCTACGAGCAGTACTTC. The chain joins TRBV19 to TRBJ2-7; TRBD1 aligns across 7 bases. The germline CDR1 and CDR2 sequences are LNHDA and SQIVND (reference sequence). The CDR3 has 11 amino acids. The J segment lost 2 bases and the V segment lost 11 bases, leaving 3 bases of the junction unmatched. Combining the CDR3 with reference TRBV19 and TRBJ2-7 gives the whole variable domain DGGITQSPKYLFRKEGQNVTLSCEQNLNHDAMYWYRQDPGQGLRLIYYSQIVNDFQKGDIAEGYSVSREKKESFPLTVTSAQKNPTAFYLCASGTAYEQYFGPGTRLTVT.

The DNA for the CDR3 is TGTGCCAGCAGCGCCCCCGGGACTACCACAGATACGCAGTATTTT. Translating it yields CASSAPGTTTDTQYF. The chain joins TRBV9 to TRBJ2-3; 7 positions agree with TRBD2. The CDR3 totals 15 residues. Germline assignment: CDR1 SGDLS and CDR2 YYNGEE. With V trimmed by 3 bases and J by 2 bases, 6 bases remained unmatched.

The CDR3 coding sequence is TGCAGCGCCAGGGACACATCCTACGAGCAGTACTTC. It is translated as CSARDTSYEQYF. This chain uses TRBV29-1 with TRBJ2-7, with a possible D match to TRBD1 (6 bases). V was trimmed by 7 bases and J by 1 base, leaving 11 bases between them. There are 12 residues in the CDR3. CDR1 is SQVTM and CDR2 is ANQGSEA in the germline V gene.

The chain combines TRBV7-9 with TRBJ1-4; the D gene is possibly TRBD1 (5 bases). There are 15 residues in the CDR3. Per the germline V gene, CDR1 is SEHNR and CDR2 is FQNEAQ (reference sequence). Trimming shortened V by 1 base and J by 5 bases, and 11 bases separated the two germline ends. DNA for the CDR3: TGTGCCAGCAGCTTAGGAAGGGCAGGGAATGAAAAACTGTTTTTT. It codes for CASSLGRAGNEKLFF. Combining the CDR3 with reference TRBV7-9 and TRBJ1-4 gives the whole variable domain DTGVSQNPRHKITKRGQNVTFRCDPISEHNRLYWYRQTLGQGPEFLTYFQNEAQLEKSRLLSDRFSAERPKGSFSTLEIQRTEQGDSAMYLCASSLGRAGNEKLFFGSGTQLSVL.

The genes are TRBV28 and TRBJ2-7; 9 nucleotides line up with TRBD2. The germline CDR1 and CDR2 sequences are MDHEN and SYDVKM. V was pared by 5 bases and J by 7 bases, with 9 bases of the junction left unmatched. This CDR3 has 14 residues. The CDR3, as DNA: TGTGCCAGCAGTATTAGCGGGAGCCCGGGGGAGCAGTACTTC. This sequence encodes CASSISGSPGEQYF.

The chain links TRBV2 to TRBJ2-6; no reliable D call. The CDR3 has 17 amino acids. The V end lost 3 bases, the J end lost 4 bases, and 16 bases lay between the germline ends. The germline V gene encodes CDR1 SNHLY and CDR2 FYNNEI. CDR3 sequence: CASSDPGSGAGANVLTF. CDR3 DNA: TGTGCCAGCAGTGACCCCGGTTCAGGAGCCGGGGCCAACGTCCTGACTTTC. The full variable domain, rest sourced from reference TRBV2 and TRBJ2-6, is EPEVTQTPSHQVTQMGQEVILRCVPISNHLYFYWYRQILGQKVEFLVSFYNNEISEKSEIFDDQFSVERPDGSNFTLKIRSTKLEDSAMYFCASSDPGSGAGANVLTFGAGSRLTVL.

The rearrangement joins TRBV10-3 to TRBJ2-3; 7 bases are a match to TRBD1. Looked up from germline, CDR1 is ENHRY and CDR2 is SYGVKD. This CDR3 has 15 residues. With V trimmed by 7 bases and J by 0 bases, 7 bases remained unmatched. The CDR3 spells CAITVRGLSTDTQYF. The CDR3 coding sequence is TGTGCCATCACCGTCAGGGGGTTGAGCACAGATACGCAGTATTTT.

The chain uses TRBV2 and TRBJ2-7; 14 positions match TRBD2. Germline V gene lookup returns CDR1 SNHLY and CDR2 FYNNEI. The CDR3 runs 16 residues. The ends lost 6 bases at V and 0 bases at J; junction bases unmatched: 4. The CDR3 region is CASREGLAGDSYEQYF. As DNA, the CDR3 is TGTGCCAGCAGAGAGGGACTAGCGGGAGACTCCTACGAGCAGTACTTC.

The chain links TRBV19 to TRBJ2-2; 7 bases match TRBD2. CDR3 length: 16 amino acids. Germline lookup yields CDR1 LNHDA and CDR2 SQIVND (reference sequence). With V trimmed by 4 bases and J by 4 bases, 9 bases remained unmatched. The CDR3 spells CASSTPRVAGTGELFF. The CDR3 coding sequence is TGTGCCAGTAGTACCCCCCGAGTAGCGGGCACCGGGGAGCTGTTTTTT.

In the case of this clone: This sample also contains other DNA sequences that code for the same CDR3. CDR3 DNA sequence: TGCGCCAGCAGCCAAGATTGGCGGGGGACCTACGAGCAGTACTTC. Translated, it gives CASSQDWRGTYEQYF. The chain couples TRBV4-3 to TRBJ2-7; TRBD2 matches at 7 bases. Trimming took 0 bases from V and 2 from J; bases not matched to a gene: 4. Germline V gene sequence: CDR1 LGHNA, CDR2 YSLEER. This CDR3 comprises 15 residues.

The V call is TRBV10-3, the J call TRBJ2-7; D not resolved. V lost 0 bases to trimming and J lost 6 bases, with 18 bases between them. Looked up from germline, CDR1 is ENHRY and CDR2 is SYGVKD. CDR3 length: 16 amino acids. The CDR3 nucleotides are TGTGCCATCAGTGAGTCTCTCCTAGGCCCTGGCGGCGAGCAGTACTTC. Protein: CAISESLLGPGGEQYF.

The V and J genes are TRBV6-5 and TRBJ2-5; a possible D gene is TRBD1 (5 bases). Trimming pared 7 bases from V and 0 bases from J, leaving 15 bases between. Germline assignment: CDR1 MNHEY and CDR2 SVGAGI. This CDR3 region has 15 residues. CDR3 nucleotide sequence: TGTGCCAGCAACCGAGACTGGGGCTACCAAGAGACCCAGTACTTC. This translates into CASNRDWGYQETQYF.

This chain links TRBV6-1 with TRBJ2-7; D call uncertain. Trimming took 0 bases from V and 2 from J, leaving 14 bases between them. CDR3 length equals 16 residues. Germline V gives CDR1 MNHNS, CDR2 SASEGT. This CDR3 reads CASSEAQNPGTYEQYF. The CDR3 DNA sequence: TGTGCCAGCAGTGAAGCGCAGAATCCTGGCACCTACGAGCAGTACTTC.

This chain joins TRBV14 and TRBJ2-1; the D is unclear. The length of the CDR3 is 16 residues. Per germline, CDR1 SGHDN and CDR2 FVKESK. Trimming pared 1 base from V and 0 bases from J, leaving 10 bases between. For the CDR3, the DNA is TGTGCCAGCAGCCAAGGTTTTACCTCCTCCTACAATGAGCAGTTCTTC. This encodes CASSQGFTSSYNEQFF.

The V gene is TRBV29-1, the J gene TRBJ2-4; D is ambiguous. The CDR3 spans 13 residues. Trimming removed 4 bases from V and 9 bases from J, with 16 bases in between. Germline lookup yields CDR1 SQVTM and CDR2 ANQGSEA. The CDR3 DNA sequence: TGCAGCGTTGCTTTTGGCCCTTCGAGCATTCAGTACTTC. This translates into CSVAFGPSSIQYF. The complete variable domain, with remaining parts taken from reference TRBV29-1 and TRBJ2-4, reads SAVISQKPSRDICQRGTSLTIQCQVDSQVTMMFWYRQQPGQSLTLIATANQGSEATYESGFVIDKFPISRPNLTFSTLTVSNMSPEDSSIYLCSVAFGPSSIQYFGAGTRLSVL.